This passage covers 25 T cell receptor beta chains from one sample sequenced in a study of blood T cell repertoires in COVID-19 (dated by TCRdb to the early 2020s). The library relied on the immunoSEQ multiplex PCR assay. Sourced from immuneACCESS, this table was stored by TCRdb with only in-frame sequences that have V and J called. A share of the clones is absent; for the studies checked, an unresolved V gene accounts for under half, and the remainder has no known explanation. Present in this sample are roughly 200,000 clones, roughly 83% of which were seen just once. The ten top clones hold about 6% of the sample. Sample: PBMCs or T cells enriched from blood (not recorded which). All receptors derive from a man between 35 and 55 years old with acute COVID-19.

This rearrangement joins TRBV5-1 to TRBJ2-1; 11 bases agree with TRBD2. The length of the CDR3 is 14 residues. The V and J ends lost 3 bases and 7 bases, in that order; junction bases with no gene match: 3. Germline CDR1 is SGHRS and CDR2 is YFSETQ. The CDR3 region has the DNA TGCGCCAGCAGCTCAGGGACTAGCGGAAATGAGCAGTTCTTC. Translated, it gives CASSSGTSGNEQFF.

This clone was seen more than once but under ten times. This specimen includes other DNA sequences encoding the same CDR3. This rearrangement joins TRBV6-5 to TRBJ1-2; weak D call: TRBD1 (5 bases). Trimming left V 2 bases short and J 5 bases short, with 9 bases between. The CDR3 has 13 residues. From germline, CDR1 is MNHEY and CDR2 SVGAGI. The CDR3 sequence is CASSYGADYGYTF. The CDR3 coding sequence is TGTGCCAGCAGTTACGGGGCCGATTATGGCTACACCTTC.

CDR3 DNA sequence: TGTGCCAGCAGCAGCGTCCGGGGGGAGCAGTACTTC. Its protein is CASSSVRGEQYF. The chain is built from TRBV13 and TRBJ2-7, with a weak D call TRBD2 (6 bases). Germline V lookup: CDR1 PRHDT, CDR2 FYEKMQ (reference sequence). This CDR3 spans 12 amino acids. V was cut by 5 bases and J by 7 bases, with 12 bases left in between.

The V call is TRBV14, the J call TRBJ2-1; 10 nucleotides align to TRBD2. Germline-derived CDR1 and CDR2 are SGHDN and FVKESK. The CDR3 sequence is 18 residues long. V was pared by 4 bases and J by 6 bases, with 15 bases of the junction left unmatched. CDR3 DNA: TGTGCCAGCAGCCTTACCTCGCCCAGCGGGAGGGCTTTCAATGAGCAGTTCTTC. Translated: CASSLTSPSGRAFNEQFF.

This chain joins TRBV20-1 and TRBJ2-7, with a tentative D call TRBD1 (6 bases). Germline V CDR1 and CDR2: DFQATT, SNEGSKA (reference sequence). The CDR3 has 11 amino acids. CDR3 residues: CSVHRVGEQYF. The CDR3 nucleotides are TGCAGCGTCCACAGGGTGGGCGAGCAGTACTTC.

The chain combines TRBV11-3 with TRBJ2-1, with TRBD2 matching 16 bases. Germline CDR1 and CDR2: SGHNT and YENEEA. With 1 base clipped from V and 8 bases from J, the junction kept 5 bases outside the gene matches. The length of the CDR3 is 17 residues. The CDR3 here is CASSLGGTSGGDDEQFF. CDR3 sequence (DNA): TGTGCCAGCAGCTTAGGAGGGACTAGCGGGGGGGATGATGAGCAGTTCTTC.

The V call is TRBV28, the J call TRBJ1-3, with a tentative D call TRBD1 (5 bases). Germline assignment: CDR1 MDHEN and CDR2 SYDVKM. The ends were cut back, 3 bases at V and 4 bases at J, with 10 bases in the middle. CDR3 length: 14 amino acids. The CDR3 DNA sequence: TGTGCCAGCAGTTTCAAGGGACTCGGAAACACCATATATTTT. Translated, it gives CASSFKGLGNTIYF.

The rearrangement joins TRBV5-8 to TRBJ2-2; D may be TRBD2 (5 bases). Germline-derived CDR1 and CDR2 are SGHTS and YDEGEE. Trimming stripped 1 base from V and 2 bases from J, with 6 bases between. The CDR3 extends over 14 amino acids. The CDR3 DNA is TGTGCCAGCAGCTTGCGGGGAAACACCGGGGAGCTGTTTTTT. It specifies CASSLRGNTGELFF.

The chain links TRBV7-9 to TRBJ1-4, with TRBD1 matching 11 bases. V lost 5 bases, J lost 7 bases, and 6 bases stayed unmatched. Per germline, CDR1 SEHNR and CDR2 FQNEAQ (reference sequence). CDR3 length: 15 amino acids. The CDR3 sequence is CASSPAGTGGEKLFF. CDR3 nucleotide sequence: TGTGCCAGCAGCCCAGCCGGGACAGGGGGTGAAAAACTGTTTTTT. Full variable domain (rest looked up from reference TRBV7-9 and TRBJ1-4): DTGVSQNPRHKITKRGQNVTFRCDPISEHNRLYWYRQTLGQGPEFLTYFQNEAQLEKSRLLSDRFSAERPKGSFSTLEIQRTEQGDSAMYLCASSPAGTGGEKLFFGSGTQLSVL.

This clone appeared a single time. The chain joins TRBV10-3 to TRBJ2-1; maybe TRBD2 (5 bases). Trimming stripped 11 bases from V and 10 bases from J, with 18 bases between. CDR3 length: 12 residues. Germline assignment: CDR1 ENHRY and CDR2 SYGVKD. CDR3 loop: CAFSKEGPEQFF. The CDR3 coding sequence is TGTGCCTTCTCAAAAGAGGGTCCCGAGCAGTTCTTC.

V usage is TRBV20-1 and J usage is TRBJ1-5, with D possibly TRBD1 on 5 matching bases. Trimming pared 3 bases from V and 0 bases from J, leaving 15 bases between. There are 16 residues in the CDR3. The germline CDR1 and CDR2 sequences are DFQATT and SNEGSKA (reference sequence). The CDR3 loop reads CSASRVGAISNQPQHF. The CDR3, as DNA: TGCAGTGCTAGTCGGGTAGGGGCGATTAGCAATCAGCCCCAGCATTTT.

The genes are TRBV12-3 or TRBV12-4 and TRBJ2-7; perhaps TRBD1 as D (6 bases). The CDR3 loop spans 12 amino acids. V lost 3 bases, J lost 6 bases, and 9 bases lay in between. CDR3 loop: CASSFRGSEQYF. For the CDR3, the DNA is TGTGCCAGCAGTTTCAGGGGAAGCGAGCAGTACTTC.

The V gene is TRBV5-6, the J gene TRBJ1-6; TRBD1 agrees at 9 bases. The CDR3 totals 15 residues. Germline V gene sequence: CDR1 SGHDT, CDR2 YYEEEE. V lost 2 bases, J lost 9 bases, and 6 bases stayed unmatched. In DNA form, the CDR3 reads TGTGCCAGCAGCTTCCCGGGACAGGGTAGTTCACCCCTCCACTTT. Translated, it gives CASSFPGQGSSPLHF.

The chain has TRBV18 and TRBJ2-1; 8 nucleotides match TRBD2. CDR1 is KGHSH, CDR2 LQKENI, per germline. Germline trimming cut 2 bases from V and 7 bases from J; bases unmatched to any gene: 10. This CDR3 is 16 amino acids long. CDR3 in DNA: TGTGCCAGCTCACCAAGGGCCAGCGGGAGTGTAAATGAGCAGTTCTTC. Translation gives CASSPRASGSVNEQFF.

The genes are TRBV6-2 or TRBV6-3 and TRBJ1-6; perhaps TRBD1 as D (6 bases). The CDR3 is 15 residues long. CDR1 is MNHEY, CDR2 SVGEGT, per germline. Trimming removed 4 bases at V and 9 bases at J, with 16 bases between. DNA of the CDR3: TGTGCCAGCAGTTCTGGACAGCTTGGCGGTTCACCCCTCCACTTT. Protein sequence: CASSSGQLGGSPLHF.

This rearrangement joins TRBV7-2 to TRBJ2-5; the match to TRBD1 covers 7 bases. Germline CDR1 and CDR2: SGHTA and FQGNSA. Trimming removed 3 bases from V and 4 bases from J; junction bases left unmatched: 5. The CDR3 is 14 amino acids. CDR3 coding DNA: TGTGCCAGCAGCTTCGACAGGGTTAGAGAGACCCAGTACTTC. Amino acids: CASSFDRVRETQYF. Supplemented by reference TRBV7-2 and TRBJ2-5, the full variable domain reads GAGVSQSPSNKVTEKGKDVELRCDPISGHTALYWYRQSLGQGLEFLIYFQGNSAPDKSGLPSDRFSAERTGGSVSTLTIQRTQQEDSAVYLCASSFDRVRETQYFGPGTRLLVL.

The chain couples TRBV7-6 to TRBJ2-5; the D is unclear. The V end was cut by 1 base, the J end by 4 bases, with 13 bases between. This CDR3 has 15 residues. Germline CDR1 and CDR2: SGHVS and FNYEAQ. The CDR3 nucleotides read TGTGCCAGCAGCTTAGTGACGAGGATCCGAGAGACCCAGTACTTC. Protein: CASSLVTRIRETQYF. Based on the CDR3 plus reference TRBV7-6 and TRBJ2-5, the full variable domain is GAGVSQSPRYKVTKRGQDVALRCDPISGHVSLYWYRQALGQGPEFLTYFNYEAQQDKSGLPNDRFSAERPEGSISTLTIQRTEQRDSAMYRCASSLVTRIRETQYFGPGTRLLVL.

The CDR3 nucleotides are TGTGCCAGCAGTTCGCGACTAGCGGGAGTTTTAGATACGCAGTATTTT. Translating gives CASSSRLAGVLDTQYF. V usage is TRBV28 and J usage is TRBJ2-3, with 12 nucleotides matching TRBD2. Germline-derived CDR1 and CDR2 are MDHEN and SYDVKM. With 4 bases clipped from V and 5 bases from J, the junction kept 7 bases outside the gene matches. The CDR3 sequence is 16 residues long.

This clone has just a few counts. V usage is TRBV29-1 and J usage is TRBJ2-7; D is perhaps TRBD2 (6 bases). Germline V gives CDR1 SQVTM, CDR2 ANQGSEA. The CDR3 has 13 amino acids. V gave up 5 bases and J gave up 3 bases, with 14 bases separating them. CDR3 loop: CSVPGVSGYEQYF. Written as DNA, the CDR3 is TGCAGCGTTCCGGGAGTTTCTGGCTACGAGCAGTACTTC.

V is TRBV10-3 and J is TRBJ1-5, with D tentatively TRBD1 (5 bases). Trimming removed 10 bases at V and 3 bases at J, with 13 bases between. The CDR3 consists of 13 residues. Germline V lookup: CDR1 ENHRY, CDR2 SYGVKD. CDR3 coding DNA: TGTGCCAGTCACCTGGACATCAATCAGCCCCAGCATTTT. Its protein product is CASHLDINQPQHF.

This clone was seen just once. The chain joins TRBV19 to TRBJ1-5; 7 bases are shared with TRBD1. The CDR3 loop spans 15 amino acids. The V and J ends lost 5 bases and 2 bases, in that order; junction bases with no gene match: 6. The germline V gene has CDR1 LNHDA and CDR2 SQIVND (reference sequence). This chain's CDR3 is CASSPRGPGNQPQHF. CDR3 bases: TGTGCCAGTAGTCCTAGGGGGCCCGGCAATCAGCCCCAGCATTTT.

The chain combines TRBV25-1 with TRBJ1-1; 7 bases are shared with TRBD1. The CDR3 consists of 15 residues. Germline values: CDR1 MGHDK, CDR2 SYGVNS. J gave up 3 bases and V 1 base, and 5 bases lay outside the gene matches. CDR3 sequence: CASSEWKGADTEAFF. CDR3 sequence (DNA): TGTGCCAGCAGTGAATGGAAGGGGGCGGACACTGAAGCTTTCTTT. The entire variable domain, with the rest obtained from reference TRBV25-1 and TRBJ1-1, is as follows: EADIYQTPRYLVIGTGKKITLECSQTMGHDKMYWYQQDPGMELHLIHYSYGVNSTEKGDLSSESTVSRIRTEHFPLTLESARPSHTSQYLCASSEWKGADTEAFFGQGTRLTVV.

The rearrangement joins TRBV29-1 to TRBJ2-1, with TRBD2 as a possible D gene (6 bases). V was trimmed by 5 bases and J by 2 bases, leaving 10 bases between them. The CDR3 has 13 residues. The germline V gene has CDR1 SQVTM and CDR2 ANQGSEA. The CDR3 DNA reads TGCAGCGTTCGCCCGGGGGCCTACAATGAGCAGTTCTTC. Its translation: CSVRPGAYNEQFF.

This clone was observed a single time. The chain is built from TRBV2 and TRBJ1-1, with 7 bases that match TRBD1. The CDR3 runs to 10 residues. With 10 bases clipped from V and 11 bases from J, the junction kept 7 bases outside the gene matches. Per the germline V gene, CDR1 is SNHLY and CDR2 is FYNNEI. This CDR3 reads CATLTGRAFF. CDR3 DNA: TGTGCCACCTTGACAGGGAGGGCTTTCTTT.

CDR3 sequence reads: CASRGQGVHEQYF. CDR3 coding DNA: TGTGCCAGCAGGGGACAGGGGGTCCACGAGCAGTACTTC. The chain uses TRBV11-2 and TRBJ2-7; 11 positions match TRBD1. Germline assignment: CDR1 SGHAT and CDR2 FQNNGV. Unmatched junction bases numbered 3, after V lost 6 bases and J lost 5 bases. The CDR3 sequence is 13 residues long.